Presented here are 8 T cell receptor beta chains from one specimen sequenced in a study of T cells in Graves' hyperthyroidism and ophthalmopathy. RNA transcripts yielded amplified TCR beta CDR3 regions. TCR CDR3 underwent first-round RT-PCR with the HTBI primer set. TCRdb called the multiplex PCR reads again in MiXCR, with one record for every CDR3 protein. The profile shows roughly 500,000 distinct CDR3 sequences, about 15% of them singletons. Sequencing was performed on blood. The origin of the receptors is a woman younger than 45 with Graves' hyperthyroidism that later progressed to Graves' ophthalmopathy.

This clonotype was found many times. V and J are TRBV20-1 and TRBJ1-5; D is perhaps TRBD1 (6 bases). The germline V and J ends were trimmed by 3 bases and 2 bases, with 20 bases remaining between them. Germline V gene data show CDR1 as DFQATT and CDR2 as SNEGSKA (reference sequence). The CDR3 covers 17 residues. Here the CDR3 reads CSASDRQARGGNQPQHF. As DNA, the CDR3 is TGCAGTGCTAGCGACCGACAGGCGCGAGGTGGCAATCAGCCCCAGCATTTT.

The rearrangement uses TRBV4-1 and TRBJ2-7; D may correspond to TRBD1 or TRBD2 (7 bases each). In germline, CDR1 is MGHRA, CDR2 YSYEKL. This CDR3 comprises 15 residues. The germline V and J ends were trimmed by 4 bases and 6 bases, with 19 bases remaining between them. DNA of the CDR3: TGCGCCAGCAGCCGAGGCAGGGGGGGGGAGCTCGAGCAGTACTTC. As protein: CASSRGRGGELEQYF.

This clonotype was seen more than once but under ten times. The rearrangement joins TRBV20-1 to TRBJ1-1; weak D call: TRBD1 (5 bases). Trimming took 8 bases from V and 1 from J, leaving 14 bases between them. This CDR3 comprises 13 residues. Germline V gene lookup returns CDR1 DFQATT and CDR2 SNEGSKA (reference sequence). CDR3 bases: TGCAGTCCAAAGCCCGACAGGAACACTGAAGCTTTCTTT. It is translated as CSPKPDRNTEAFF.

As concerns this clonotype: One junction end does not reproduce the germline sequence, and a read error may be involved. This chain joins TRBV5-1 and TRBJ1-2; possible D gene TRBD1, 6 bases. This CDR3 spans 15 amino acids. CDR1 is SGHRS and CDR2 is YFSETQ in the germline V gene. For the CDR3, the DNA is TGCGCCAGCAGCTCGGCGGGGGGCGTTGTATATGGCCACACCTTC. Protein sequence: CASSSAGGVVYGHTF.

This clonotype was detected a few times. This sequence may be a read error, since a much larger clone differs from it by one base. The CDR3 here is CAAVDLGPDTQYF. The DNA of the CDR3 is TGTGCCGCCGTCGACCTCGGACCAGATACGCAGTATTTT. This chain joins TRBV13 and TRBJ2-3; D remains unclear. The germline CDR1 and CDR2 sequences are PRHDT and FYEKMQ (reference sequence). V dropped 11 bases and J dropped 4 bases, with 16 bases sitting between them. The CDR3 is made up of 13 amino acids.

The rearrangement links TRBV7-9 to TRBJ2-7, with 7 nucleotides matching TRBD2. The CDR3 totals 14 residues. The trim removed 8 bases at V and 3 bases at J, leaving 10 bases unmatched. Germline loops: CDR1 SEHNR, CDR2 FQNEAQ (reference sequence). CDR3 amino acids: CASAGGPSGYEQYF. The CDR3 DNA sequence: TGTGCCAGCGCCGGAGGGCCTAGCGGCTACGAGCAGTACTTC.

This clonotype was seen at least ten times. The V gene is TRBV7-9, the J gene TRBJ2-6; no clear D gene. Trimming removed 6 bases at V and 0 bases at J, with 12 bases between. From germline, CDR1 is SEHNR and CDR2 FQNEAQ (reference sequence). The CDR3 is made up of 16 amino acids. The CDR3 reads CASRPGRFSGANVLTF. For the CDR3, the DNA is TGTGCCAGCAGACCAGGACGGTTCTCTGGGGCCAACGTCCTGACTTTC.

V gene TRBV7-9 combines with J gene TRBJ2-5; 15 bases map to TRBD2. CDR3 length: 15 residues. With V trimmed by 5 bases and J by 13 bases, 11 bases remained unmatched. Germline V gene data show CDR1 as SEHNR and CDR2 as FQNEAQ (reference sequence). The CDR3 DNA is TGTGCCAGCAGCCCCCAAGGACTAGCGGGAGGGCCAGTGTACTTC. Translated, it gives CASSPQGLAGGPVYF.